The entry below describes one T cell receptor beta chain. The sample comes from a study of CD8 T cells in Susac syndrome. CD8+ and CD4+ T cells taken from blood had their TCR beta sequenced. Controls were age- and sex-matched healthy donors. The germline V gene has CDR1 LGHDT and CDR2 YNNKEL (reference sequence). The CDR3 runs 12 residues. Trimming stripped 4 bases from V and 4 bases from J, with 5 bases between. Reverse transcription of roughly 0.45 to 1 ug RNA used random hexamers. The amplification used immunoSEQ multiplex PCR on TCR beta CDR3; it spanned 54 Vbeta and 13 Jbeta. TCRdb fed the immunoSEQ multiplex PCR reads into MiXCR, producing one record per CDR3 protein. Of approximately 100,000 distinct CDR3 sequences detected, under 95% appear once; the ten largest clones hold about 0.12%.

Sequenced material: CD8+ T cells from PBMCs. The TCR comes from a human donor in good health. The J gene is TRBJ2-1, the V gene TRBV3-1; D remains ambiguous. The CDR3 nucleotides are TGTGCCAGCAGCCTACAGTACAATGAGCAGTTCTTC. It is translated as CASSLQYNEQFF.